Below are 25 T cell receptor beta chains sequenced from a single sample in a study of T cell repertoires in cytomegalovirus infection. Their antigen targets remain unknown. TCRdb reprocessed the reads via MiXCR and lists one record per CDR3 protein. This sample has roughly 570,000 distinct CDR3 sequences, with under 45% found just once. This specimen was cultured PBMCs, taken from culture after CMV antigen stimulation. The receptor source for this set is a human donor in good health (CMV status not recorded). Some clones in this sample may be carry-over from other donors' samples.

J is TRBJ1-5 and V is TRBV27; D not resolved. Deletions cut 2 bases from V and 1 base from J, with 6 bases between. CDR3 size: 14 residues. Germline V gene lookup returns CDR1 MNHEY and CDR2 SMNVEV (reference sequence). The CDR3 sequence is CASSLLSSNQPQHF. The CDR3 DNA reads as TGTGCCAGCAGTTTACTGTCGAGCAATCAGCCCCAGCATTTT.

This clonotype was seen many times. This rearrangement joins TRBV12-3 or TRBV12-4 to TRBJ1-5; D uncertain. Trimming cost V 8 bases and J 7 bases, with 15 bases left between them. The CDR3 sequence is 13 residues long. CDR3 residues: CASGLGIGQPQHF. The CDR3 nucleotides read TGTGCCAGCGGCTTGGGAATAGGGCAGCCCCAGCATTTT.

The chain combines TRBV7-4 with TRBJ2-2, with D possibly called TRBD1 or TRBD2 (6 bases each). Looked up from germline, CDR1 is SGHVT and CDR2 is SQSDAQ. The CDR3 runs 14 residues. The germline V and J ends were trimmed by 5 bases and 7 bases, with 14 bases remaining between them. The CDR3 nucleotides are TGTGCCAGCAGCCCTCGGGGGCGCGTCGGGGAGCTGTTTTTT. Translating gives CASSPRGRVGELFF.

This clonotype was detected a few times. V gene TRBV27 combines with J gene TRBJ2-1; D gene ambiguous. The V gene's germline CDR1 is MNHEY and CDR2 SMNVEV (reference sequence). There are 15 residues in the CDR3. Between the trimmed V and J ends, which lost 3 bases and 2 bases, there was a span of 11 bases. The CDR3 protein is CASSFALGPYNEQFF. The CDR3 DNA reads as TGTGCCAGCAGTTTCGCCCTCGGCCCCTACAATGAGCAGTTCTTC.

The genes are TRBV12-3 or TRBV12-4 and TRBJ2-1, with 9 positions matching TRBD2. This CDR3 has 14 amino acids. With 6 bases clipped from V and 7 bases from J, the junction kept 7 bases outside the gene matches. The CDR3 DNA is TGTGCCAGCAGCGGACTAGCGAGCCGTAATGAGCAGTTCTTC. Translated, it gives CASSGLASRNEQFF.

CDR3 sequence: CASSQSLAGRLNEQFF. In DNA form, the CDR3 reads TGCGCCAGCAGCCAATCCTTAGCCGGAAGACTCAATGAGCAGTTCTTC. The chain joins TRBV4-3 to TRBJ2-1; D is ambiguous. CDR1 LGHNA and CDR2 YSLEER come from the germline V gene. The CDR3 covers 16 residues. V was shortened by 2 bases and J by 6 bases, with 17 bases between the two germline ends.

The chain joins TRBV11-2 to TRBJ2-5, with 9 bases lining up with TRBD2. The germline gives CDR1 SGHAT, CDR2 FQNNGV. The CDR3 loop spans 15 amino acids. The V and J ends lost 5 bases and 2 bases, in that order; junction bases with no gene match: 6. The CDR3 reads CASSHSGGQQETQYF. DNA of the CDR3: TGTGCCAGCAGCCATAGCGGGGGCCAACAAGAGACCCAGTACTTC.

CDR3 residues: CASSPLPDSGVEQYF. The CDR3, as DNA: TGTGCCAGCAGCCCCCTCCCGGACTCGGGGGTCGAGCAGTACTTC. This chain uses TRBV3-1 with TRBJ2-7, with D possibly being TRBD2 (6 bases). V was clipped by 4 bases and J by 6 bases, with 19 bases between them. There are 15 residues in the CDR3. Germline V gene lookup returns CDR1 LGHDT and CDR2 YNNKEL (reference sequence).

The gene calls are TRBV20-1 and TRBJ1-6; D is unclear. Germline lookup yields CDR1 DFQATT and CDR2 SNEGSKA (reference sequence). The CDR3 is 12 residues long. V was shortened by 2 bases and J by 13 bases, with 12 bases between the two germline ends. CDR3 sequence: CSARSGTVPLHF. The DNA of the CDR3 is TGCAGTGCTAGATCAGGCACCGTGCCCCTCCACTTT.

V usage is TRBV20-1 and J usage is TRBJ1-4; D uncertain. The CDR3 is 12 amino acids. The germline gives CDR1 DFQATT, CDR2 SNEGSKA (reference sequence). Between the trimmed V and J ends, which lost 4 bases and 5 bases, there was a span of 8 bases. The CDR3 DNA reads as TGCAGTGCTACGGACGGGAATGAAAAACTGTTTTTT. This gives the protein CSATDGNEKLFF.

V is TRBV12-3 or TRBV12-4 and J is TRBJ1-1; D unclear. Between the trimmed V and J ends, which lost 3 bases and 11 bases, there was a span of 13 bases. The CDR3 length is 12 residues. CDR3 region: CASSFPGGSAFF. For the CDR3, the DNA is TGTGCCAGCAGTTTTCCCGGAGGGTCTGCTTTCTTT.

V gene TRBV7-2 combines with J gene TRBJ1-1, with a possible D match to TRBD1 (6 bases). The CDR3 is 15 amino acids. The germline V gene has CDR1 SGHTA and CDR2 FQGNSA. V dropped 5 bases and J dropped 3 bases, with 16 bases sitting between them. The CDR3 reads CASSQVGGQDTEAFF. CDR3 DNA: TGTGCCAGCAGCCAAGTAGGGGGTCAGGACACTGAAGCTTTCTTT.

Only a few counts were recorded for this clonotype. The rearrangement uses TRBV28 and TRBJ1-1; no definite D call. The CDR3 totals 14 residues. The germline CDR1 and CDR2 sequences are MDHEN and SYDVKM. The V end lost 4 bases, the J end lost 1 base, and 10 bases lay between the germline ends. The CDR3 coding sequence is TGTGCCAGCAGTTCTCCAGGCCAGAACACTGAAGCTTTCTTT. Protein: CASSSPGQNTEAFF.

The rearrangement links TRBV19 to TRBJ1-1, with D possibly being TRBD1 (5 bases). The CDR3 covers 13 residues. V was pared by 8 bases and J by 6 bases, with 16 bases between. Per the germline V gene, CDR1 is LNHDA and CDR2 is SQIVND (reference sequence). In nucleotides, the CDR3 is TGTGCCAGTGGCCCGGGACCGATTGCTGAAGCTTTCTTT. This encodes CASGPGPIAEAFF.

The rearrangement links TRBV6-6 to TRBJ2-1; 8 nucleotides align to TRBD1. Unmatched junction bases numbered 6, after V lost 2 bases and J lost 6 bases. The CDR3 loop spans 15 amino acids. CDR1 MNHNY and CDR2 SVGAGI come from the germline V gene (reference sequence). CDR3 in DNA: TGTGCCAGCAGTTACCCCGGACAGGGTCCCAATGAGCAGTTCTTC. Protein: CASSYPGQGPNEQFF.

The V call is TRBV29-1, the J call TRBJ1-1; no clear D gene. Trimming removed 4 bases at V and 4 bases at J, with 7 bases between. CDR1 is SQVTM, CDR2 ANQGSEA, per germline. CDR3 length equals 11 residues. The CDR3 is CSVVEFTEAFF. The DNA for the CDR3 is TGCAGCGTTGTAGAGTTCACTGAAGCTTTCTTT.

The genes are TRBV10-2 and TRBJ2-1, with D hard to call. This CDR3 is 14 amino acids long. V was pared by 5 bases and J by 6 bases, with 14 bases between. Germline values: CDR1 WSHSY, CDR2 SAAADI. CDR3 bases: TGCGCCAGCAGTTACGGGCTCCAATCCAATGAGCAGTTCTTC. This translates into CASSYGLQSNEQFF.

The chain couples TRBV6-1 to TRBJ1-2; TRBD1 is a possible D gene (5 bases). Germline V gene data show CDR1 as MNHNS and CDR2 as SASEGT. This CDR3 comprises 13 residues. Trimming took off 5 bases at V and 3 bases at J, with 10 bases between the two ends. Here the CDR3 DNA reads TGTGCCAGCAGTCAGACAGAGTACTATGGCTACACCTTC. It yields the protein CASSQTEYYGYTF.

The chain couples TRBV5-5 to TRBJ2-1; no clear D gene. The CDR3 has 13 residues. V lost 4 bases, J lost 6 bases, and 11 bases lay in between. The germline CDR1 and CDR2 sequences are SGHKS and YYEKEE (reference sequence). The CDR3 nucleotides read TGTGCCAGCAGCATCCGCCCGGGCAATGAGCAGTTCTTC. Its protein is CASSIRPGNEQFF.

The V call is TRBV25-1, the J call TRBJ1-2; perhaps TRBD1 as D (6 bases). V dropped 4 bases and J dropped 7 bases, with 19 bases sitting between them. This CDR3 is 15 amino acids long. CDR1 is MGHDK and CDR2 is SYGVNS in the germline V gene. The CDR3 DNA sequence: TGTGCCAGCAGTGCCGAAACGTGGGGGGGCTTTGGCTACACCTTC. As protein: CASSAETWGGFGYTF.

The chain couples TRBV20-1 to TRBJ2-1; 8 bases match TRBD2. With V trimmed by 5 bases and J by 4 bases, 10 bases remained unmatched. The CDR3 sequence is 15 residues long. CDR1 DFQATT and CDR2 SNEGSKA come from the germline V gene (reference sequence). The CDR3 region has the DNA TGCAGTGCTTGGACAACGGGGGGGGTGTACAATGAGCAGTTCTTC. It encodes CSAWTTGGVYNEQFF.

This clonotype turned up a few times. This chain links TRBV11-1 with TRBJ2-3, with 8 bases identical to TRBD2. V lost 4 bases and J lost 1; bases outside the gene matches: 4. The CDR3 contains 15 residues. Per germline, CDR1 SGHAT and CDR2 FQDESV (reference sequence). The chain's CDR3 is CASSYLGLGTDTQYF. CDR3 DNA sequence: TGTGCCAGCAGCTACCTGGGACTAGGCACAGATACGCAGTATTTT. The full variable domain, rest sourced from reference TRBV11-1 and TRBJ2-3, is EAEVAQSPRYKITEKSQAVAFWCDPISGHATLYWYRQILGQGPELLVQFQDESVVDDSQLPKDRFSAERLKGVDSTLKIQPAELGDSAMYLCASSYLGLGTDTQYFGPGTRLTVL.

The chain couples TRBV6-5 to TRBJ2-3; D ambiguous. Per the germline V gene, CDR1 is MNHEY and CDR2 is SVGAGI. This CDR3 contains 13 residues. V lost 6 bases and J lost 1, with 8 bases in between. The CDR3 sequence: CASRSHRTDTQYF. As DNA, the CDR3 is TGTGCCAGCAGGTCCCACCGCACAGATACGCAGTATTTT.

The chain carries TRBV7-3 and TRBJ2-1, with D perhaps given as TRBD1 or TRBD2 (5 bases each). Germline-derived CDR1 and CDR2 are SGHTA and FQGTGA. The CDR3 totals 17 residues. Between the trimmed V and J ends, which lost 5 bases and 8 bases, there was a span of 25 bases. CDR3 residues: CASSDGAGGRLGYEQFF. In nucleotides, the CDR3 is TGTGCCAGCAGCGATGGGGCCGGCGGGCGCCTTGGGTATGAGCAGTTCTTC.

The chain joins TRBV5-4 to TRBJ2-5; 9 bases fit TRBD2. The CDR3 has 14 amino acids. Germline-derived CDR1 and CDR2 are SGHNT and YYREEE (reference sequence). CDR3 amino acids: CAYIPAGGGETQYF. In DNA, the CDR3 is TGTGCTTATATCCCAGCGGGAGGCGGAGAGACCCAGTACTTC. Full variable domain (outside the CDR3, taken from reference TRBV5-4 and TRBJ2-5): ETGVTQSPTHLIKTRGQQVTLRCSSQSGHNTVSWYQQALGQGPQFIFQYYREEENGRGNFPPRFSGLQFPNYSSELNVNALELDDSALYLCAYIPAGGGETQYFGPGTRLLVL.